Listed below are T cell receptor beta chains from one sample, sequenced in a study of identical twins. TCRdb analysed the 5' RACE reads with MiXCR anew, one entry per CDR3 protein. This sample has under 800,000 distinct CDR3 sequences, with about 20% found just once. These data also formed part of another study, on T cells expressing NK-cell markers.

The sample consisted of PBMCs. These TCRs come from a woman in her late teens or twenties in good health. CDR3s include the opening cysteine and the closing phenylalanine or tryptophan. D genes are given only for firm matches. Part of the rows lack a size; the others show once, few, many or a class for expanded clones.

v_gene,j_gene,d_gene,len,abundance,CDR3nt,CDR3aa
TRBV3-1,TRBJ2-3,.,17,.,TGTGCCAGCAGCCAAGACCCTCCGGGGGCCCCCACAGATACGCAGTATTTT,CASSQDPPGAPTDTQYF
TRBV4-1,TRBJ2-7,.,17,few,TGCGCCAGCAGCTCGGTAGCGAGGGACGCGGGGAGTTACGAGCAGTACTTC,CASSSVARDAGSYEQYF
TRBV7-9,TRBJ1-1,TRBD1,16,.,TGTGCCAGCAGCTCTGGACAGGGCTCCCCGAACACTGAAGCTTTCTTT,CASSSGQGSPNTEAFF
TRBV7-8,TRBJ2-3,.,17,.,TGTGCCAGCAGCTCGCCGGGCCTAGGATCTGGCACAGATACGCAGTATTTT,CASSSPGLGSGTDTQYF
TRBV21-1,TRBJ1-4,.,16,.,TGTGCCAGCAGCTCCCCACAAGACAGGGGGGGTGAAAAACTGTTTTTT,CASSSPQDRGGEKLFF
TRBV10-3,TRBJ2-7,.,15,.,TGTGCCATCAGTGGAACAATGAAAACCCTAGACGAGCAGTACTTC,CAISGTMKTLDEQYF
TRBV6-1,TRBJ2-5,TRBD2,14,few,TGTGCCAGCAAAGGGACTAGCGGGCAAGAGACCCAGTACTTC,CASKGTSGQETQYF
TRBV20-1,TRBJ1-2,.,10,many,TGCAGTGCTACTAGCTATGGCTACACCTTC,CSATSYGYTF
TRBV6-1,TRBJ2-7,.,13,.,TGTGCCAGCAGGGAAGGGTCATCCTACGAGCAGTACTTC,CASREGSSYEQYF
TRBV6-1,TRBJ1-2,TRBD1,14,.,TGTGCCAGCAGCCGATCAGGGGGCACGGGTGGCTACACCTTC,CASSRSGGTGGYTF
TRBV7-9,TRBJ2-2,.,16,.,TGTGCCAGCAGCCGAGGGGTTCAGGTCGGAACCGGGGAGCTGTTTTTT,CASSRGVQVGTGELFF
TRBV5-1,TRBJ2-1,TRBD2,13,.,TGCGCCAGCAGCCTACGGCGGGGGGGTGAGCAGTTCTTC,CASSLRRGGEQFF
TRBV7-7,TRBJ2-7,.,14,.,TGTGCTAGCAGCTTAGCGGTTAACTCCTACGAGCAGTACTTC,CASSLAVNSYEQYF
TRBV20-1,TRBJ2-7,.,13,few,TGCAGTGCACGGACTGGATACTCCTACGAGCAGTACTTC,CSARTGYSYEQYF
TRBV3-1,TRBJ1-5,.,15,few,TGTGCCAGCAGCCAAGATGGGGGGGGGAAGCAGCCCCAGCATTTT,CASSQDGGGKQPQHF